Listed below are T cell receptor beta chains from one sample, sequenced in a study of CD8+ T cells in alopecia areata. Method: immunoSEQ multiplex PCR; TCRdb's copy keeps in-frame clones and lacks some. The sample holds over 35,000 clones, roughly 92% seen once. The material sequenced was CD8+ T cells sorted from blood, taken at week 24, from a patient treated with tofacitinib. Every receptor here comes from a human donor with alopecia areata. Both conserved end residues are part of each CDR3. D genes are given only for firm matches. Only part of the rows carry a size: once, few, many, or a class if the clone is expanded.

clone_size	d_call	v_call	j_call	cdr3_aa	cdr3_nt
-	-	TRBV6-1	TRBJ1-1	CASMLSRGGGTEAFF	TGTGCCAGCATGCTAAGCCGGGGGGGCGGCACTGAAGCTTTCTTT
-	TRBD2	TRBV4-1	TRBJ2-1	CASSQDTGRGGPGNEQFF	TGCGCCAGCAGCCAAGATACGGGGCGGGGGGGCCCGGGAAATGAGCAGTTCTTC
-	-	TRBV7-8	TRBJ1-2	CASSLEPLTGTRGYTF	TGTGCCAGCAGCCTGGAACCTCTAACAGGGACCCGCGGCTACACCTTC
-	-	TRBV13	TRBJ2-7	CASRRAGTYEQYF	TGTGCCAGCCGTAGGGCAGGGACCTACGAGCAGTACTTC
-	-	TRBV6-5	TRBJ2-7	CASSSPAVSYEQYF	TGTGCCAGCTCCAGTCCGGCGGTCTCCTACGAGCAGTACTTC
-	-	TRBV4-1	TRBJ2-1	CASSQSRNVGSYNEQFF	TGCGCCAGCAGCCAATCGAGGAATGTCGGGTCCTACAATGAGCAGTTCTTC
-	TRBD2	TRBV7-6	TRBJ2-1	CASSPGLAGEMSSYNEQFF	TGTGCCAGCAGCCCGGGACTAGCGGGGGAGATGAGCTCCTACAATGAGCAGTTCTTC
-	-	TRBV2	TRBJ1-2	CASSEGVRGSYTF	TGTGCCAGCAGTGAGGGCGTCCGTGGGAGCTACACCTTC
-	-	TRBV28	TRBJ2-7	CASSLSRAYEQYF	TGTGCCAGCAGTTTATCACGAGCCTACGAGCAGTACTTC
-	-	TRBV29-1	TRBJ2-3	CSVVAGTDTQYF	TGCAGCGTTGTCGCAGGCACAGATACGCAGTATTTT
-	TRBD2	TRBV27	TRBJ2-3	CASSLWASGGDTQYF	TGTGCCAGCAGTTTATGGGCTAGCGGGGGTGATACGCAGTATTTT
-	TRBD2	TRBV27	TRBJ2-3	CASSVSGGRGDTQYF	TGTGCCAGCAGTGTGAGCGGGGGGCGGGGAGATACGCAGTATTTT
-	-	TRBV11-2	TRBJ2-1	CASSFPGIYNEQFF	TGTGCCAGCAGCTTTCCCGGCATCTACAATGAGCAGTTCTTC
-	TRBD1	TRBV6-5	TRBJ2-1	CASSQGGAWNEQFF	TGTGCCAGCAGTCAAGGGGGCGCGTGGAATGAGCAGTTCTTC
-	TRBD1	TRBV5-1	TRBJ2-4	CASSPRQGLDIQYF	TGCGCCAGCAGCCCGCGACAGGGGTTAGACATTCAGTACTTC
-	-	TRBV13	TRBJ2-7	CASSSRGDYEQYF	TGTGCCAGCAGCTCACGGGGAGACTACGAGCAGTACTTC
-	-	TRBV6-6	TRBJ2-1	CASNFGTVSNNEQFF	TGTGCCAGCAACTTCGGTACAGTATCTAACAATGAGCAGTTCTTC
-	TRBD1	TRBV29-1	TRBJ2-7	CSVGTGYEQYF	TGCAGCGTTGGGACAGGCTACGAGCAGTACTTC
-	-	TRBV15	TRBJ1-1	CATSRVEQNTEAFF	TGTGCCACCAGCAGAGTGGAACAGAACACTGAAGCTTTCTTT
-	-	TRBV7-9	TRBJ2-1	CASSQAGPYNEQFF	TGCGCCAGCAGCCAGGCGGGACCCTACAATGAGCAGTTCTTC
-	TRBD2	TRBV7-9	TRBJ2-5	CASSSVGGLAEETQYF	TGTGCCAGCAGCTCAGTGGGGGGACTAGCGGAAGAGACCCAGTACTTC
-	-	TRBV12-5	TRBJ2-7	CASGYLPDYEQYF	TGTGCTAGTGGCTACCTCCCTGACTACGAGCAGTACTTC
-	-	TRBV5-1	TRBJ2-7	CASSFDEQYF	TGCGCCAGCAGCTTCGACGAGCAGTACTTC
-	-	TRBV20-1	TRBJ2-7	CSARRGYEQYF	TGCAGTGCTAGGCGGGGATACGAGCAGTACTTC
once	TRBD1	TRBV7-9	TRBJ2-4	CASSFFEGATAKNIQYF	TGTGCCAGCAGCTTCTTCGAGGGGGCGACGGCCAAAAACATTCAGTACTTC
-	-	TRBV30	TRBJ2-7	CAWSVLTGGTYEQYF	TGTGCCTGGAGTGTACTGACAGGCGGCACCTACGAGCAGTACTTC